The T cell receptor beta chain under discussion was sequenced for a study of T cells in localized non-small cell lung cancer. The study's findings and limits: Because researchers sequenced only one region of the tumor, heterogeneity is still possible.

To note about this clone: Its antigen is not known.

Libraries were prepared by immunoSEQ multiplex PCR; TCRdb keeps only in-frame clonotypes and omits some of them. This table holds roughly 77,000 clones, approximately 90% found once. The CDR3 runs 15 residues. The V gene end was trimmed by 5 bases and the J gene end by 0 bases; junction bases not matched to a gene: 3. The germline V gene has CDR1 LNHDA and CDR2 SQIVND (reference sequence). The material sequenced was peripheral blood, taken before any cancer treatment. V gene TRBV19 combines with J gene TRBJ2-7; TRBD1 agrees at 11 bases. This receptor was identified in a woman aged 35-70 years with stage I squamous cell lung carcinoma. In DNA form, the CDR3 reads TGTGCCAGTAGTCGGACAGGGGGCAGCTCCTACGAGCAGTACTTC. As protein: CASSRTGGSSYEQYF.